This TCR beta chain emerged from a study of post-analysis software for immune sequencing data. Study-wide context: Both relapsing-remitting and secondary progressive multiple sclerosis featured among the disease courses, as did progressive-relapsing multiple sclerosis.

Of note for this clonotype: Its target is not known.

Unique molecular identifiers were built into the TCR beta cDNA libraries. TCRdb analysed the PCR reads with MiXCR anew, one entry per CDR3 protein. The profile shows 750,000 to 950,000 distinct CDR3 sequences, around 50% of them singletons. CDR1 and CDR2 (germline): ENHRY, SYGVKD. V lost 10 bases and J lost 3, with 16 bases in between. This CDR3 contains 13 residues. Regarding the study as a whole: A handful of TRBV segments were significantly more frequent in patients than in controls. TRBV5-6, TRBV5-1 and TRBV20-1 were among these segments. Significantly lower normalized Chao1 diversity was found in patients with multiple sclerosis relative to controls.

This receptor was obtained from a girl aged 5-17 years with multiple sclerosis. The V call is TRBV10-3, the J call TRBJ2-7; D perhaps matches TRBD2 (6 bases). The specimen sequenced was blood. In nucleotides, the CDR3 is TGTGCCACCAGATTGGGGGGTGGCTACGAGCAGTACTTC. Its translation: CATRLGGGYEQYF.